The clone carrying this T cell receptor beta chain is large within its sample. Its target is not known. The ends lost 5 bases at V and 2 bases at J; junction bases unmatched: 6. Germline CDR1 and CDR2: SEHNR and FQNEAQ (reference sequence). CDR3 size: 14 residues. In each case, RNA was isolated and then reverse transcribed into cDNA as the sequencing template. Measured with immunoSEQ multiplex PCR; TCRdb has only the in-frame clones, and not every one. The repertoire holds about 5,900 clones, about 60% seen once, with around 15% in the top ten. These data belong to a study of CD8+ T cells in alopecia areata. Overall study findings and caveats: Sequence data from scalp samples additionally include resident alphabeta T cells of normal skin. Researchers report lesional scalp, most notably alopecia totalis/universalis, outstripped normal scalp in clonality.

Peripheral blood samples and lesional scalp punch biopsies were obtained from alopecia areata patients. V usage is TRBV7-9 and J usage is TRBJ2-7; TRBD2 agrees at 7 bases. This receptor was identified in a human donor with alopecia areata. Sequencing used skin. The CDR3 bases are TGTGCCAGCAGCCTCTGGGAGGGCACCTACGAGCAGTACTTC. Translation gives CASSLWEGTYEQYF. The whole variable domain, remainder taken from reference TRBV7-9 and TRBJ2-7, is DTGVSQNPRHKITKRGQNVTFRCDPISEHNRLYWYRQTLGQGPEFLTYFQNEAQLEKSRLLSDRFSAERPKGSFSTLEIQRTEQGDSAMYLCASSLWEGTYEQYFGPGTRLTVT.